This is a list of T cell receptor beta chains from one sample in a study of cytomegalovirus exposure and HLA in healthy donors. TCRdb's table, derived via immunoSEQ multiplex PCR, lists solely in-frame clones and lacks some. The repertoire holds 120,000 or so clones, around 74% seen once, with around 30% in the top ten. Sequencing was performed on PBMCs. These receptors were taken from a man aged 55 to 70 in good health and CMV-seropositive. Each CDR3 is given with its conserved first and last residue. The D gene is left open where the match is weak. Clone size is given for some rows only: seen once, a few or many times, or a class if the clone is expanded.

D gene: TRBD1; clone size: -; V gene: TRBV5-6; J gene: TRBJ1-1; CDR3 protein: CASSFQGGLVEAFF; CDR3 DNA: TGTGCCAGCAGCTTCCAGGGGGGTCTCGTTGAAGCTTTCTTT
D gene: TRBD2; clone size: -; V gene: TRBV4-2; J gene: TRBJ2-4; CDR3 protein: CASSQIIRGSGGAKNIQYF; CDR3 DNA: TGTGCCAGCAGCCAAATCATCAGGGGTAGCGGGGGGGCCAAAAACATTCAGTACTTC
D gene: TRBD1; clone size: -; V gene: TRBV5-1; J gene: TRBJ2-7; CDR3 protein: CASSLERQGYEQYF; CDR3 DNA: TGCGCCAGCAGCTTGGAACGACAGGGGTACGAGCAGTACTTC
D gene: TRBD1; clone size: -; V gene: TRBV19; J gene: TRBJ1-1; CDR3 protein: CASRPTDRAATEAFF; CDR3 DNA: TGTGCCAGTCGCCCAACGGACAGGGCCGCCACTGAAGCTTTCTTT
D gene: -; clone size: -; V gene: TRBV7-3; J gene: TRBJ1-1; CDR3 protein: CASSAGTEAFF; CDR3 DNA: TGTGCCAGCAGCGCAGGCACTGAAGCTTTCTTT
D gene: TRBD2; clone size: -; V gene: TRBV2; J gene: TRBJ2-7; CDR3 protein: CASNLAGISYEQYF; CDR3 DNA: TGTGCCAGCAACCTAGCGGGGATCTCCTACGAGCAGTACTTC
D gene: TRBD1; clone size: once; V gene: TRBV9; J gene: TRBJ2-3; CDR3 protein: CASSAVVVGDSSDTQYF; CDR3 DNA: TGTGCCAGCAGCGCCGTAGTAGTAGGGGACAGCTCAGATACGCAGTATTTT
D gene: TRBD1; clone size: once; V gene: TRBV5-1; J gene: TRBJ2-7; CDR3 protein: CASSAGTGVALEQYF; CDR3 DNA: TGCGCCAGCAGCGCGGGGACAGGAGTGGCCCTCGAGCAGTACTTC
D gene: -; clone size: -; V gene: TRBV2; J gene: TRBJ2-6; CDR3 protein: CASSSTVAGANVLTF; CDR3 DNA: TGTGCCAGCAGTTCGACAGTGGCTGGGGCCAACGTCCTGACTTTC
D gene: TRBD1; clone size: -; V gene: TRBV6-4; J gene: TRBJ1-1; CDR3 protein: CASRASGQLNTEAFF; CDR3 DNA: TGTGCCAGCAGAGCATCGGGACAGTTGAACACTGAAGCTTTCTTT
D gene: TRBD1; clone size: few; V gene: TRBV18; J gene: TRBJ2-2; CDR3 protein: CASSPGQGFNTGELFF; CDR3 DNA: TGTGCCAGCTCACCCGGACAGGGTTTTAACACCGGGGAGCTGTTTTTT
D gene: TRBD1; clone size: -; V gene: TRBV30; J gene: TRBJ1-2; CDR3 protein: CAWSNPGTGYNYGYTF; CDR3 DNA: TGTGCCTGGAGTAACCCCGGGACAGGGTACAACTATGGCTACACCTTC
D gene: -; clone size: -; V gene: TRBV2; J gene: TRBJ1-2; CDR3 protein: CASSPPWARDDGYTF; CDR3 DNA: TGTGCCAGTTCCCCTCCGTGGGCCCGAGATGATGGCTACACCTTC
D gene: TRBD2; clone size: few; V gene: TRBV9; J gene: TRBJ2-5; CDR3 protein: CASSGTSSETQYF; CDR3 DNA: TGTGCCAGCAGCGGGACTAGTAGTGAGACCCAGTACTTC
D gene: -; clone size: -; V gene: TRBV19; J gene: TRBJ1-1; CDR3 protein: CASSMSGGNTEAFF; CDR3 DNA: TGTGCCAGTAGTATGTCTGGCGGGAACACTGAAGCTTTCTTT
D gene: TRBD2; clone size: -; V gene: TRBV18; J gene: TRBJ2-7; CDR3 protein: CASSPGLAGEYEQYF; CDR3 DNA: TGTGCCAGCTCACCGGGACTAGCGGGGGAATACGAGCAGTACTTC
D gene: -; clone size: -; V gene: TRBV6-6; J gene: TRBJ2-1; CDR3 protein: CASSYREAYNEQFF; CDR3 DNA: TGTGCCAGCAGTTACAGGGAGGCCTACAATGAGCAGTTCTTC
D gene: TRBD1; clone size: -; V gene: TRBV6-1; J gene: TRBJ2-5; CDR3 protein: CASSETGGPGTQYF; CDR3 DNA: TGTGCCAGCAGTGAAACAGGGGGGCCGGGGACCCAGTACTTC
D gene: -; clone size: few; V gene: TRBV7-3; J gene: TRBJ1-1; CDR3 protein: CASSRLQYTEAFF; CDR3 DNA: TGTGCCAGCAGCCGCCTACAGTACACTGAAGCTTTCTTT
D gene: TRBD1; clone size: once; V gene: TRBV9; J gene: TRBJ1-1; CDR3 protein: CASSASQGVTEAFF; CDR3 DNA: TGTGCCAGCAGCGCATCACAGGGGGTCACTGAAGCTTTCTTT
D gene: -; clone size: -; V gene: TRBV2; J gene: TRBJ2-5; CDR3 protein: CASSGASGGLETQYF; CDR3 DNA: TGTGCCAGCAGTGGGGCCAGCGGAGGGTTGGAGACCCAGTACTTC
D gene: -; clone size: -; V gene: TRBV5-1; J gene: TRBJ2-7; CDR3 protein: CASSWREAWGEQYF; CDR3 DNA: TGCGCCAGCTCCTGGCGGGAAGCATGGGGTGAGCAGTACTTC
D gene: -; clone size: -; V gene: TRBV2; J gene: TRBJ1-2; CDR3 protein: CASSEALTPSYGYTF; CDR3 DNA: TGTGCCAGCAGTGAAGCGCTCACACCTTCATACGGCTACACCTTC
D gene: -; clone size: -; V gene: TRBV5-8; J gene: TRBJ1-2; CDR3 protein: CASSWRAFYGYTF; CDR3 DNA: TGTGCCAGCAGCTGGCGGGCCTTCTATGGCTACACCTTC
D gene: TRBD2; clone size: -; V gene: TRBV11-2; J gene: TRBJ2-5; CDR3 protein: CASSPIGLAGAETQYF; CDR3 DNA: TGTGCCAGCAGCCCAATAGGACTAGCGGGAGCAGAGACCCAGTACTTC
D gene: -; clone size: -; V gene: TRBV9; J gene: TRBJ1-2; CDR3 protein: CASSAASQDNYGYTF; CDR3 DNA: TGTGCCAGCAGCGCAGCTTCACAGGATAACTACGGCTACACCTTC
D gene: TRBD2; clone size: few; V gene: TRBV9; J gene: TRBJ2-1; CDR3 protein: CASSETSGTYNEQFF; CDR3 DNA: TGTGCCAGCAGCGAGACTAGCGGAACTTACAATGAGCAGTTCTTC
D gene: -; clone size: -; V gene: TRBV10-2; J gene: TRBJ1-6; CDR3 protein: CASSDGSSYNSPLHF; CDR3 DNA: TGCGCCAGCAGTGACGGGAGCTCCTATAATTCACCCCTCCACTTT
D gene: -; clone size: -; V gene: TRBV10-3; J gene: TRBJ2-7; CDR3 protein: CAISGASTYEQYF; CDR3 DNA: TGTGCCATTTCAGGGGCTTCCACCTACGAGCAGTACTTC
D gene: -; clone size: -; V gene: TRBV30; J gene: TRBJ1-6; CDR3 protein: CAWDRANSPLHF; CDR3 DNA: TGTGCCTGGGACAGAGCCAATTCACCCCTCCACTTT
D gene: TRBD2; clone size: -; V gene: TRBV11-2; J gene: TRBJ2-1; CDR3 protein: CASSLRLAGASYNEQFF; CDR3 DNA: TGTGCCAGCAGCCTGAGACTAGCGGGGGCCAGTTACAATGAGCAGTTCTTC
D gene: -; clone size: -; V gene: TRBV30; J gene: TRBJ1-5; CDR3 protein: CAWTIGGPNQPQHF; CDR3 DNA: TGTGCCTGGACCATCGGGGGGCCCAATCAGCCCCAGCATTTT
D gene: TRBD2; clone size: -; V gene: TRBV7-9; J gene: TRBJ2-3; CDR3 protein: CASRGILAGALTSTDTQYF; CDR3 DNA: TGTGCCAGCAGGGGGATCCTAGCGGGGGCCCTTACTAGCACAGATACGCAGTATTTT
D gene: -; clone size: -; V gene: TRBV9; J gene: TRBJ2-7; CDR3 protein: CASSVGQSYEQYF; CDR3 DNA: TGTGCCAGCAGCGTAGGACAGTCCTACGAGCAGTACTTC
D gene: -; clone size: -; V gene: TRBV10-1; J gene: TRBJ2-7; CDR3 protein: CASSAGNLEQYF; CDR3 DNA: TGCGCCAGCAGTGCCGGGAACCTTGAGCAGTACTTC
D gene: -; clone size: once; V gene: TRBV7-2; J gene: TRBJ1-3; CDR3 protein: CASSLGQFSGNTIYF; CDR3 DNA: TGTGCCAGCAGCTTAGGACAGTTCTCTGGAAACACCATATATTTT
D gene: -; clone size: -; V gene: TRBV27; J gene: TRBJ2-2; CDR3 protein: CASSPPGAGGELFF; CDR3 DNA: TGTGCCAGCAGTCCCCCCGGGGCGGGAGGGGAGCTGTTTTTT
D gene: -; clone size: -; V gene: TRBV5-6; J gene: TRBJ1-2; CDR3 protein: CASSSPRGFNYGYTF; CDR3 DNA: TGTGCCAGCAGCTCTCCCAGGGGTTTTAACTATGGCTACACCTTC
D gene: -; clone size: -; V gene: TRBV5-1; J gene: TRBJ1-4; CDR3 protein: CASSLFPGEKLFF; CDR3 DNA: TGCGCCAGCAGCTTGTTTCCGGGGGAAAAACTGTTTTTT
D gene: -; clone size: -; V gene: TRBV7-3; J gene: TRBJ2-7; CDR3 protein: CASSLTGGVEQYF; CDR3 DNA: TGTGCCAGCAGCTTAACGGGCGGGGTCGAGCAGTACTTC
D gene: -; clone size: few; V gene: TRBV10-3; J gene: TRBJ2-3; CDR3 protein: CAISLSFSTDTQYF; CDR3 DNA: TGTGCCATCAGTCTCTCGTTTAGCACAGATACGCAGTATTTT
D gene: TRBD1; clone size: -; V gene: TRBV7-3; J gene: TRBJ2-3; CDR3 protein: CASSLRWGQGIDQPDTQYF; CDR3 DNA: TGTGCCAGCAGCTTAAGATGGGGACAGGGTATAGACCAGCCAGATACGCAGTATTTT
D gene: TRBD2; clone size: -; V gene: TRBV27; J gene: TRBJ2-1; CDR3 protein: CASSRRATSGAQSSYNEQFF; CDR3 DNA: TGTGCCAGCAGCCGCCGGGCTACTAGCGGGGCCCAGAGCTCCTACAATGAGCAGTTCTTC
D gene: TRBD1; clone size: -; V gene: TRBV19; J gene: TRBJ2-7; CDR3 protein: CASSQTGGTYEQYF; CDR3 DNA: TGTGCCAGTAGTCAAACAGGGGGGACCTACGAGCAGTACTTC
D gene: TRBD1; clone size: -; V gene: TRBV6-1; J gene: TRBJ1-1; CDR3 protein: CASSVWTGPNTEAFF; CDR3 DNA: TGTGCCAGCAGTGTGTGGACAGGACCAAACACTGAAGCTTTCTTT
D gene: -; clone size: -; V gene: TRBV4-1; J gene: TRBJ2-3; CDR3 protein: CASSPSRAEITDTQYF; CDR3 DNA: TGCGCCAGCAGCCCCTCCAGAGCGGAGATCACAGATACGCAGTATTTT
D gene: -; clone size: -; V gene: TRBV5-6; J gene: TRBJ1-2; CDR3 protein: CASSLYPVYGYTF; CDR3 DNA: TGTGCCAGCAGCTTGTACCCGGTCTATGGCTACACCTTC
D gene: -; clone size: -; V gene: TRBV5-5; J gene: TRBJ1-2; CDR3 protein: CASSLGRAVGYGYTF; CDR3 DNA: TGTGCCAGCAGCTTGGGGCGTGCGGTGGGCTATGGCTACACCTTC
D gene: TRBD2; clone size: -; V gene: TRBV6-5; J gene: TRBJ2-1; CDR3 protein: CASSYSGASGRNEQFF; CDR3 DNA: TGTGCCAGCAGTTACTCTGGGGCTAGCGGACGTAATGAGCAGTTCTTC
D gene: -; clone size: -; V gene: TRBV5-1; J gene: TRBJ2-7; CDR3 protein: CASSAPARGLPTYEQYF; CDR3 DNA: TGCGCCAGCAGCGCACCTGCAAGGGGACTGCCGACCTACGAGCAGTACTTC
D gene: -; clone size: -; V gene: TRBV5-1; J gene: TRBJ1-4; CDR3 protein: CASSRWGDDEKLFF; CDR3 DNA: TGCGCCAGCAGCCGTTGGGGGGATGATGAAAAACTGTTTTTT
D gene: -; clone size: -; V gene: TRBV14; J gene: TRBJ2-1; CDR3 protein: CASRHGLRGYNEQFF; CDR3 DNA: TGTGCCAGCAGACATGGGCTAAGAGGGTACAATGAGCAGTTCTTC
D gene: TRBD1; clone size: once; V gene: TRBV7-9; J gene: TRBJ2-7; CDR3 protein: CSSSLGGTGAPYEQYF; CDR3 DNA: TGTTCCAGCAGCTTAGGGGGGACAGGGGCCCCCTACGAGCAGTACTTC
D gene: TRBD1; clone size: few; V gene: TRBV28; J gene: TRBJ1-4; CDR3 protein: CASRRDSLAEKLFF; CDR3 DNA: TGTGCCAGCCGTCGGGACAGCCTGGCGGAAAAACTGTTTTTT
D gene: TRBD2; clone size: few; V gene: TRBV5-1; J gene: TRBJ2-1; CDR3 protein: CASSFLAESSYNEQFF; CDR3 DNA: TGCGCCAGCAGCTTCCTAGCGGAAAGCTCCTACAATGAGCAGTTCTTC